This T cell receptor (beta chain) was observed in a study of a mutant IDH1 vaccine in newly diagnosed glioma. About the research overall: The sex distribution of treated patients was about 62% male and about 38% female, with a mean age of approximately 40 years. Findings and caveats of the study: Immune responses arising from the vaccine appeared in around 92% of patients. Top peripheral T cell clonotype shifts appeared unrelated to pseudoprogression.

The CDR3 sequence is 14 residues long. CDR1 and CDR2 from the germline V gene are MNHNS and SASEGT. Trimming took 6 bases from V and 7 from J; bases not matched to a gene: 7. This sample's time point: baseline, week 1 (first vaccination visit). Sample treatment: pre-vaccination baseline after standard-of-care therapy. Sequenced by immunoSEQ multiplex PCR; TCRdb stores in-frame clones only, minus some. The sample carries some 95,000 clones, roughly 78% recorded once. Points on this clone: Antigen: not known. The final CDR3 position lacks the conserved phenylalanine or tryptophan, pointing to a likely read error.

This chain connects TRBV6-1 to TRBJ2-7; 12 bases are shared with TRBD1. The TCR sequence derives from a man aged 35-49 years with glioma. Sequenced material: PBMCs, taken from a glioma patient treated with radiotherapy, temozolomide or both. The CDR3 loop reads CASRGTGGRWEQYL. The CDR3 DNA sequence: TGTGCCAGCAGGGGGACAGGGGGCCGATGGGAGCAGTACCTC.